This entry lists 24 T cell receptor beta chains sequenced from one sample in a study of tumor-infiltrating lymphocytes in primary liver carcinoma. cDNA specific to TCR beta was made from approximately 0.55 ug of total RNA, with a constant-region primer employed for priming. Employing slightly modified ARM-PCR, three nested multiplex PCR rounds were run, and these gave rise to the TCR beta libraries. TRBV1-TRBV30 forward primers and a C-beta reverse primer were used in the first two PCR rounds, which each ran for 9 to 10 cycles. In TCRdb, the multiplex PCR reads were re-called with MiXCR into one record per CDR3 protein. The repertoire holds approximately 330,000 distinct CDR3 sequences, with around 60% as singletons. Blood RNA came from unsorted whole blood; germline DNA was also extracted. Source material: peripheral blood. These TCRs come from a man aged 35 to 55 with primary liver carcinoma and hepatitis B virus infection.

Turning to this clonotype: At one end the junction does not follow the germline gene, possibly because of a read error. The chain has TRBV4-1 and TRBJ1-5; D gene unclear. The CDR3 has 13 residues. CDR1 is MGHRA and CDR2 is YSYEKL in the germline V gene. The DNA for the CDR3 is TGCGCCAGCAGCCAAGAAACTGCTCAGCTCCAGCATTTT. Translating it yields CASSQETAQLQHF.

The table lists this clonotype with a few counts. This sequence joins TRBV5-5 and TRBJ1-5; D unclear. Germline V CDR1 and CDR2: SGHKS, YYEKEE (reference sequence). The CDR3 covers 14 residues. Trimming cost V 4 bases and J 6 bases, with 14 bases left between them. CDR3: CASSPGSGSQPQHF. The DNA of the CDR3 is TGTGCCAGCAGCCCCGGAAGTGGTTCTCAGCCCCAGCATTTT.

This sequence joins TRBV30 and TRBJ2-5; D tentatively fits TRBD1 or TRBD2 (5 bases each). Germline V gene sequence: CDR1 GTSNPN, CDR2 SVGIG (reference sequence). V dropped 5 bases and J dropped 6 bases, with 13 bases sitting between them. There are 12 residues in the CDR3. For the CDR3, the DNA is TGTGCCTGGGGGGGTCCACTGAAGACCCAGTACTTC. Its translation: CAWGGPLKTQYF.

As regards this clonotype: The CDR3 ends on some other residue instead of the conserved phenylalanine or tryptophan, so this is likely a read error. This chain uses TRBV6-6 with TRBJ1-1; perhaps TRBD1 as D (6 bases). There are 15 residues in the CDR3. Trimming took off 7 bases at V and 4 bases at J, with 19 bases between the two ends. CDR1 and CDR2 from the germline V gene are MNHNY and SVGAGI (reference sequence). Here the CDR3 DNA reads TGTGCCAGCACTTCCCCAGGGGCTGGGGGCACTGAAGCTTTCTCT. Its translation: CASTSPGAGGTEAFS.

With respect to this clonotype: One end of the junction fails to match germline, which may point to a read error. The chain combines TRBV5-4 with TRBJ2-3, with 8 bases fitting TRBD2. CDR1 and CDR2 from the germline V gene are SGHNT and YYREEE (reference sequence). CDR3 length: 15 residues. The CDR3 coding sequence is TGTGCCAGCAGCTTGGCGGGAGGGCGCGCAGATACGCAATATTTT. Translation: CASSLAGGRADTQYF.

For this clonotype: A much bigger clone sits one base away, suggesting this may be a read error. The gene calls are TRBV6-1 and TRBJ2-4; perhaps D is TRBD1 or TRBD2 (5 bases each). Per germline, CDR1 MNHNS and CDR2 SASEGT. The CDR3 spans 16 residues. This CDR3 is CASSRPRDLAKNIQHF. CDR3 in DNA: TGTGCCAGCAGTCGACCCAGGGACCTAGCCAAAAACATTCAGCACTTC.

This clonotype was recorded once. At one boundary the junction diverges from the germline segment, which might be a read error. The V call is TRBV6-1, the J call TRBJ2-7; 10 bases are shared with TRBD1. Per germline, CDR1 MNHNS and CDR2 SASEGT. The CDR3 covers 14 residues. The CDR3 spells CVSRSGQGIGEQYF. CDR3 nucleotides: TGTGTCAGCAGATCGGGACAGGGGATTGGTGAACAGTACTTC.

This clonotype showed up many times. The chain has TRBV12-3 or TRBV12-4 and TRBJ1-5, with D unclear. CDR3 length equals 13 residues. With 3 bases removed from V and 9 bases from J, the gap between germline ends came to 12 bases. CDR3 DNA: TGTGCCAGCAGTTTGAACACTCCCGGGCCCCAGCATTTT. Its protein is CASSLNTPGPQHF.

Comment on this clonotype: A read error may be the cause here, since a much bigger clone is one base away. The V and J genes are TRBV4-3 and TRBJ2-1; no clear D. The CDR3 has 13 residues. The germline CDR1 and CDR2 sequences are LGHNA and YSLEER. This CDR3 is CASSQEGWDEQLF. Written as DNA, the CDR3 is TGCGCCAGCAGCCAAGAAGGTTGGGATGAGCAGCTCTTC.

As for this clonotype: Being one base from a much bigger clone, this may be a read error. The chain couples TRBV6-2 or TRBV6-3 to TRBJ2-3, with no clear D. The CDR3 is 12 residues long. CDR1 is MNHEY and CDR2 is SVGEGT in the germline V gene. CDR3 DNA sequence: TGTGACACCAACCGGGCGACAGATACGCAGTATTTT. This encodes CDTNRATDTQYF.

Points on this clonotype: At one of its ends the junction is not consistent with the germline gene, which may arise from a read error. V and J are TRBV11-2 and TRBJ1-2; 7 bases fit TRBD1. The CDR3 covers 14 residues. Germline V lookup: CDR1 SGHAT, CDR2 FQNNGV. CDR3 nucleotide sequence: TGTGTCAGCAGACAACGGACAGGTGCCTATGGCTACACCTTC. It yields the protein CVSRQRTGAYGYTF.

Worth noting for this clonotype: A much larger clonotype is one base distant, so this may be a read error. This sequence joins TRBV4-3 and TRBJ2-7, with D perhaps matching TRBD1 (5 bases). In germline, CDR1 is LGHNA, CDR2 YSLEER. The CDR3 sequence is 15 residues long. This CDR3 reads CVSSQGYRSSYEQYF. CDR3 sequence (DNA): TGCGTCAGCAGCCAAGGATACAGGAGCTCCTACGAGCAGTACTTC.

A single count supports this clonotype. This chain links TRBV10-3 with TRBJ2-7; D gene uncertain. V lost 2 bases and J 2 bases, leaving 10 bases between the germline ends. This CDR3 spans 14 amino acids. The germline V gene has CDR1 ENHRY and CDR2 SYGVKD. The CDR3 spells CAISEEPSTYEQYF. The CDR3 DNA reads as TGTGCCATCAGTGAGGAGCCCAGCACCTACGAGCAGTACTTC.

Note on this clonotype: The conserved closing phenylalanine or tryptophan is absent in this CDR3, likely reflecting a read error. This sequence joins TRBV12-3 or TRBV12-4 and TRBJ1-2; D perhaps matches TRBD1 (6 bases). The CDR3 loop spans 12 amino acids. Trimming took off 6 bases at V and 7 bases at J, with 12 bases between the two ends. Here the CDR3 DNA reads TGTGCCAGCAGCTTGACAGGAGCTGGCTACACCTTA. As protein: CASSLTGAGYTL.

A note on this clonotype: This could be a read error, since a much larger clone is one nucleotide away. The chain has TRBV5-6 and TRBJ2-2, with D possibly being TRBD1 (6 bases). Per the germline V gene, CDR1 is SGHDT and CDR2 is YYEEEE. V dropped 2 bases and J dropped 5 bases, with 13 bases sitting between them. The CDR3 is 15 residues long. Here the CDR3 DNA reads TGTGCCAGCAGCTTAACTAGAGGACAGACCGGGGAGCTGTTTTTT. Protein sequence: CASSLTRGQTGELFF.

This clonotype showed up just a few times. The chain is built from TRBV12-3 or TRBV12-4 and TRBJ2-1; 10 nucleotides line up with TRBD2. The CDR3 covers 15 residues. V was pared by 5 bases and J by 1 base, with 2 bases of the junction left unmatched. CDR3 nucleotides: TGTGCCAGCAGTAGACTAGCGGGTTCCTACAATGAGCAGTTCTTC. It yields the protein CASSRLAGSYNEQFF.

This sequence joins TRBV12-3 or TRBV12-4 and TRBJ1-4, with a possible D match to TRBD1 (6 bases). Trimming took off 3 bases at V and 0 bases at J, with 11 bases between the two ends. CDR3 length: 16 residues. The chain's CDR3 is CASSFAGVATNEKLFF. As DNA, the CDR3 is TGTGCCAGCAGTTTTGCAGGGGTCGCAACTAATGAAAAACTGTTTTTT.

This clonotype came up many times. The genes are TRBV29-1 and TRBJ1-2; D possibly corresponds to TRBD1 (6 bases). V lost 0 bases to trimming and J lost 4 bases, with 9 bases between them. CDR1 and CDR2 from the germline V gene are SQVTM and ANQGSEA. The CDR3 totals 13 residues. This chain's CDR3 is CSVEEAQGYGYTF. The CDR3 DNA reads as TGCAGCGTTGAAGAGGCACAGGGCTATGGCTACACCTTC. The entire variable domain, with the rest obtained from reference TRBV29-1 and TRBJ1-2, is as follows: SAVISQKPSRDICQRGTSLTIQCQVDSQVTMMFWYRQQPGQSLTLIATANQGSEATYESGFVIDKFPISRPNLTFSTLTVSNMSPEDSSIYLCSVEEAQGYGYTFGSGTRLTVV.

This clonotype was seen only once. Because the CDR3's place on the DNA is in doubt, the DNA is left out and the CDR3 is given as listed by TCRdb. The gene calls are TRBV6-1 and TRBJ2-7; TRBD2 is taken as the D call from the table, unchecked against the DNA. The germline V gene has CDR1 MNHNS and CDR2 SASEGT. The CDR3 has 15 residues if both end residues are counted. This CDR3 is CASRVVGLGSYKRYF.

This clonotype was seen more than once but under ten times. This may be a read error, as it is one base from a much larger clone. This rearrangement joins TRBV6-5 to TRBJ1-5, with D unresolved. In germline, CDR1 is MNHEY, CDR2 SVGAGI. CDR3 length: 13 residues. CDR3 residues: CASGYSDMEPQHF. The CDR3 region has the DNA TGTGCCAGCGGTTACTCCGACATGGAGCCCCAGCATTTT.

This clonotype came up once. This may stem from a read error, because a much larger clone lies one nucleotide away. This rearrangement joins TRBV6-2 or TRBV6-3 to TRBJ2-7; no clear D gene. The V gene's germline CDR1 is MNHEY and CDR2 SVGEGT. The CDR3 consists of 15 residues. Deletions cut 7 bases from V and 0 bases from J, with 16 bases between. CDR3 in DNA: TGTGCCAGCATTAGACTCCTGCCGCCCTCCTACGAGCAGTACTTC. This codes for CASIRLLPPSYEQYF.

In its sample, this clonotype was seen once. V is TRBV11-2 and J is TRBJ2-3, with D possibly matching TRBD2 (5 bases). V was pared by 5 bases and J by 13 bases, with 16 bases between. CDR1 and CDR2 from the germline V gene are SGHAT and FQNNGV. The CDR3 is 12 residues long. The CDR3 here is CASSPQSEEEYF. The CDR3 DNA reads TGTGCCAGCAGCCCGCAGTCTGAGGAGGAGTATTTT.

Remarks on this clonotype: This could be a read error, since a much larger clone is one nucleotide away. The chain recombines TRBV12-3 or TRBV12-4 with TRBJ2-2; D assignment may be TRBD1 or TRBD2 (7 bases each). The CDR3 spans 16 residues. In DNA, the CDR3 is TGTGCCAGCAGTCTCAGCGGGACAGTCCAAACCGGGAAGCTGTTTTTT. This codes for CASSLSGTVQTGKLFF.

The J gene is TRBJ1-2, the V gene TRBV30, with D possibly TRBD1 on 5 matching bases. The CDR3 has 14 residues. V was shortened by 3 bases and J by 6 bases, with 17 bases between the two germline ends. Germline CDR1 reads GTSNPN; CDR2 reads SVGIG (reference sequence). CDR3 coding DNA: TGTGCCTGGAGAGGCCCGGGGGTATGGAATGGCTACACCTTC. It specifies CAWRGPGVWNGYTF.